This T cell receptor (beta chain) is drawn from a study of STAT3 mutations in large granular lymphocyte leukemia. The table came from immunoSEQ multiplex PCR; TCRdb's copy has only in-frame clones and leaves some out. The table records 12,000 or so clones, less than 90% of them present only once. A remark on this clone: The antigen remains unidentified.

Whole-study findings and limits: In some patients, a small highly pathogenic clone possibly went undetected. At least one immunodominant TCR beta clonotype appeared in every T-cell large granular lymphocyte leukemia patient.

The germline gives CDR1 KGHSH, CDR2 LQKENI. The CDR3 is made up of 17 amino acids. V was pared by 5 bases and J by 0 bases, with 5 bases of the junction left unmatched. This chain uses TRBV18 with TRBJ2-3, with 13 bases lining up with TRBD2. This clonotype was sampled from an elderly man with T-cell large granular lymphocyte leukemia. Some clones in this sample may be carry-over from other donors' samples. Input material: peripheral blood mononuclear cells. CDR3 DNA sequence: TGTGCCAGCTCAACCGGACTAGCGGGGGCCAGCACAGATACGCAGTATTTT. Translating it yields CASSTGLAGASTDTQYF.